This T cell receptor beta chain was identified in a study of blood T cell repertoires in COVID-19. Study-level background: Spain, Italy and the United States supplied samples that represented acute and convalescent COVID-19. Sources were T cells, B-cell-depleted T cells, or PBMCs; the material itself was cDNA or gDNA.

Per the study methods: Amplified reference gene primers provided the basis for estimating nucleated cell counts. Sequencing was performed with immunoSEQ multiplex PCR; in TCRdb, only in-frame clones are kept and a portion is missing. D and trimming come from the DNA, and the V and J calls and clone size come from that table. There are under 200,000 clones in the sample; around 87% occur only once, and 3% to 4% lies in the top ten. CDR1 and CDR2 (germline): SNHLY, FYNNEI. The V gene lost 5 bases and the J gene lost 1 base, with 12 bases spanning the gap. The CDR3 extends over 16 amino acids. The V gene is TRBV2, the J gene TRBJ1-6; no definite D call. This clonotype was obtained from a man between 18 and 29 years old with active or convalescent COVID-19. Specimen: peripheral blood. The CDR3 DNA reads TGTGCCAGCAGTTTCAGTATTGATTCCTATAATTCACCCCTCCACTTT. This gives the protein CASSFSIDSYNSPLHF.